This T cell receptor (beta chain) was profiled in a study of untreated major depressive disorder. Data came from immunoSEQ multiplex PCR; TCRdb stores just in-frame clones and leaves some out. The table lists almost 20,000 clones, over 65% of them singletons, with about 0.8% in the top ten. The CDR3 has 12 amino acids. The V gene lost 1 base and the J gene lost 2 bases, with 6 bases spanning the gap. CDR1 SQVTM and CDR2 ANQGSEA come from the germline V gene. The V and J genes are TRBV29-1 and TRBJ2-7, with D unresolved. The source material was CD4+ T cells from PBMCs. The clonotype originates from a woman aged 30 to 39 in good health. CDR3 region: CSVEGAAYEQYF. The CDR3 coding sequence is TGCAGCGTTGAAGGGGCTGCCTACGAGCAGTACTTC.